This T cell receptor (beta chain) was identified in a study of T-cell reconstitution after alpha-beta-depleted transplantation in children (dated by TCRdb to between 2015 and 2016). Describing the broader study: Using TCR repertoire profiling, the study followed T-cell immune reconstitution in a quantitative way in children after TCRalphabeta/CD19-depleted allogeneic hematopoietic cell transplantation.

V drops 0 bases and J drops 6 bases, leaving 10 bases in between. From the germline V gene, CDR1 is MNHEY and CDR2 is SVGAGI. Spanning cysteine to phenylalanine, the CDR3 consists of 14 amino acids. Only the CDR3 region is kept as DNA, spanning 42 bases read in frame from base 1. To note about this clonotype: The clone's antigen remains unknown. Base qualities are not at hand, and no much larger clone is one base apart.

The paper's findings and limits, for the study overall: The frequencies of hyperexpanded clones fell over the following months, and after one year, T-cell counts and TCRbeta diversity were mostly attributed to newly produced T cells. Apparently early alphabetaT-cell count recovery about two months after transplant reportedly relied on only several hundred rapidly expanded clones derived from non-depleted graft cells. In some patients, the high TCRbeta diversity seen at day 60 was put down to recipient T cells and intrathymic progenitors that had survived conditioning.

What the treatment or condition label conveys for this sample: allogeneic hematopoietic cell transplantation with graft depleted of TCRalphabeta T cells and CD19 B cells. Transplant recipients were children who received TCRalphabeta/CD19-depleted allogeneic hematopoietic cell grafts. The library was generated by PCR. TCRdb names Illumina HiSeq 2500 as the instrument used. TCR libraries were prepared with molecular barcoding, using unique molecular identifiers to normalize TCRbeta repertoire quantification. Through fastp at Q25 and MiXCR, TCRdb rebuilt clones from the public reads, retaining in-frame beta chains. A single entry per CDR3 protein holds the most common genes and DNA from its merged rows. The sample contains around 490,000 distinct CDR3 sequences, about an eighth of them found a single time. The biggest ten clones account for 11% to 15% of the sample.

The sequence was collected from a female patient between 2 and 15 years old who had a stem cell transplant for aplastic anemia, so the T cells may come from the graft donor. This specimen was PBMCs, mostly from graft donor cells, taken 180 days after TCRalphabeta/CD19-depleted stem cell transplant. This chain is built from TRBV6-5 and TRBJ2-3; the D gene remains uncertain. CDR3 sequence: CASSYSSPVDTQYF. The DNA is as follows: TGTGCCAGCAGTTACTCGAGCCCAGTTGATACGCAGTATTTT.